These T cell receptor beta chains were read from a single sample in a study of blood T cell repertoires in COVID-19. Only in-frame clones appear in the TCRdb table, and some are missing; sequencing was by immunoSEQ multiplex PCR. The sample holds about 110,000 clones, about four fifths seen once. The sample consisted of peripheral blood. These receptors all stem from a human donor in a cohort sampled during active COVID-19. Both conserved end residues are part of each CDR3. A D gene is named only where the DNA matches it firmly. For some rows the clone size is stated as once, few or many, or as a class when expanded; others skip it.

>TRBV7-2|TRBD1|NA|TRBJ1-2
TGTGCCAGCAGCTGGACAGGGAGTGGTGGTGGCTACACCTTC
CASSWTGSGGGYTF
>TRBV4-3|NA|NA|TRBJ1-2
TGCGCCAGCGCCACTCAGGCGAGTACTAACTATGGCTACACCTTC
CASATQASTNYGYTF
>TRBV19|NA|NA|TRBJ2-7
TGTGCCAGTAGTATTGTATCTTCCGAGCAGTACTTC
CASSIVSSEQYF
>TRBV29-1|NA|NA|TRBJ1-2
TGCAGCGTTGAAGATTTCGGGGGTGATGGCTACACCTTC
CSVEDFGGDGYTF
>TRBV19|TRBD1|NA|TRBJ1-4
TGTGCCAGTAGTGGGGGGACAGGGTCGTTAACTAATGAAAAACTGTTTTTT
CASSGGTGSLTNEKLFF
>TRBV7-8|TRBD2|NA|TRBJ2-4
TGTGCCAGCAGCTCAATTTTGGGGGGACTAGCGGAGATAAAAAACATTCAGTACTTC
CASSSILGGLAEIKNIQYF
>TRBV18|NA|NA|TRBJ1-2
TGTGCCAGCTCACCCTCGGGTGACTATGGCTACACCTTC
CASSPSGDYGYTF
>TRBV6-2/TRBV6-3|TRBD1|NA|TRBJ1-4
TGTGCCAGCAGTTCGACAGGGGGGCGTGAAAAACTGTTTTTT
CASSSTGGREKLFF
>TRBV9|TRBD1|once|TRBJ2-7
TGTGCCAGCAGCAGGGGACAGGGGGCGTCCGAGCAGTACTTC
CASSRGQGASEQYF
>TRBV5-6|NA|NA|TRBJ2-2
TGTGCCAGCAGCCGCAGTTGGGAGCTGTTTTTT
CASSRSWELFF
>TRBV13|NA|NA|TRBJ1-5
TGTGCCAGCAGCTTATTTGGCAGCAATCAGCCCCAGCATTTT
CASSLFGSNQPQHF
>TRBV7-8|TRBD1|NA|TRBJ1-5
TGTGCCAGCAGCCTCGCGACAGGGATGTTTCAGCCCCAGCATTTT
CASSLATGMFQPQHF
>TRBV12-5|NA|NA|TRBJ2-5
TGTGCTAGTGGTTTAACAGGGGGGGCAGAGACCCAGTACTTC
CASGLTGGAETQYF
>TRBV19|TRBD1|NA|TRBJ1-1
TGTGCCACCCTGTCCGGGACAGAAAAGTTTAATGAAGCTTTCTTT
CATLSGTEKFNEAFF
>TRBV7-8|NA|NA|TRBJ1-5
TGTGCCAGCGGCGCAGGGTTAGTCAATCAGCCCCAGCATTTT
CASGAGLVNQPQHF
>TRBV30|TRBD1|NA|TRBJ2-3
TGTGCCTGGAGTCGAACCGGGACAGGTACAGATACGCAGTATTTT
CAWSRTGTGTDTQYF
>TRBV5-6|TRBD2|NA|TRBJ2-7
TGTGCCAGCAGGCCGACTAGCGGGTTCTACGAGCAGTACTTC
CASRPTSGFYEQYF
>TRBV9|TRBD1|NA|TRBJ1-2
TGTGCCAGCAGCGTAGAACAGGGGGCTGGTGGCTACACCTTC
CASSVEQGAGGYTF
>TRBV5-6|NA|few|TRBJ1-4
TGTGCCAGCAGCTTGCGGGGGGTTGAAGAAAAACTGTTTTTT
CASSLRGVEEKLFF